The present T cell receptor beta chain was sequenced within a study of cytomegalovirus exposure and HLA in healthy donors. Study-wide results and caveats: Some TCR beta chains (roughly 160 of them) were listed as cytomegalovirus-associated. For most TCR beta V segments, an earlier analysis put the productive rate at about 87% or about 30% of the time. For cytomegalovirus status, the classifier reportedly gave diagnoses with high specificity and sensitivity. An analysis was carried out later, and it reportedly showed fewer N-insertions in an Asian-associated ancestry cluster than the approximately 710-donor mean.

The V and J ends lost 3 bases and 5 bases respectively, with 7 bases between them. Per germline, CDR1 SNHLY and CDR2 FYNNEI. This CDR3 spans 12 amino acids. The study ran its PCR with 60 Vbeta and 13 Jbeta primers. Produced via immunoSEQ multiplex PCR; TCRdb's table is partial and in-frame only. The table has fewer than 200,000 clones, roughly 85% seen once. Note on this clone: Its target is unknown.

The rearrangement uses TRBV2 and TRBJ1-2, with a possible D match to TRBD1 (6 bases). The specimen was PBMCs. The sequence was collected from a man aged 40-49 years in good health and CMV-seronegative. CDR3 in amino acids: CASSDQGYGYTF. CDR3 nucleotide sequence: TGTGCCAGCAGTGATCAGGGGTATGGCTACACCTTC.